This T cell receptor beta chain was identified during a study of T cells expressing NK-cell markers. Study summary: Sorted T-cell subsets CD3+CD56+NKG2C+, CD3+CD56+NKG2C- and CD3+CD56-NKG2C+ were TCR beta-sequenced.

To note about this clonotype: Its antigen is not identified.

Libraries used 5'RACE template switching adding universal primer site and UMIs. TCRdb re-called the 5' RACE reads and gives one entry per CDR3 protein, without DNA. The listing records some 390,000 distinct CDR3 sequences. CDR3 length: 15 amino acids. Per germline, CDR1 WSHSY and CDR2 SAAADI. Whole-study results and caveats: It is unclear if expanded NKG2C-expressing clones target HCMV antigens. Dominant NKG2C+ clonotypes in a handful of donors made up about 1.0-8% of CD8+ T cells.

The receptor's source is a woman aged 50 to 60 in good health. The chain employs TRBV10-2 and TRBJ2-1; the TRBD1 assignment by TCRdb is unverifiable without DNA. Sequenced material: blood T cells: a sorted CD56 or NKG2C T cell subset, CD4+ or CD8+ T cells, or bulk PBMC T cells (not recorded which). The CDR3 spells CASSVLAPDLGEQFF.